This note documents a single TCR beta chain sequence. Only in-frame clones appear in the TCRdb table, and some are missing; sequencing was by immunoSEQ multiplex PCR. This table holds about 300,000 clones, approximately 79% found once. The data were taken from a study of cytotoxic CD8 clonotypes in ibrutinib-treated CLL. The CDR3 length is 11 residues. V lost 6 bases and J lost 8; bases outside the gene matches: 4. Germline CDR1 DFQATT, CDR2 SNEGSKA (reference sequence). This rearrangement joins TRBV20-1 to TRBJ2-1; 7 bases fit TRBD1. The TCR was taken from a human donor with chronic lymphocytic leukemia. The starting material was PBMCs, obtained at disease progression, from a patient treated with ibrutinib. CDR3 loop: CSARQGYEQFF. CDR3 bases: TGCAGTGCAAGACAGGGTTATGAGCAGTTCTTC.